The present entry profiles one T cell receptor (beta chain) with its context. The germline V and J ends were trimmed by 6 bases and 3 bases, with 17 bases remaining between them. This CDR3 region has 15 residues. Germline V gene lookup returns CDR1 MNHEY and CDR2 SVGEGT. In the authors' workflow: The authors estimated nucleated cell counts from reference gene primer amplification. Using immunoSEQ multiplex PCR, the repertoire was profiled, and TCRdb retains in-frame clones only, with some absent. Clonal size and the V and J genes are those of that table, whereas D and trimming came from the DNA. The sample lists 150,000 to 200,000 clones; roughly 77% were seen once. The data derive from a study of blood T cell repertoires in COVID-19. Whole-study context: COVID-19 samples from acute and convalescent phases originated in the United States, Italy and Spain. In each case, the material was cDNA or gDNA derived from T cells, B-cell-depleted T cells, or PBMCs.

The sequencing input was peripheral blood. The sequence came from a man in his 70s with active or convalescent COVID-19. This rearrangement joins TRBV6-2 or TRBV6-3 to TRBJ1-1, with D perhaps TRBD1 (5 bases). Written as DNA, the CDR3 is TGTGCCAGCAGCCCCCATGGCAGGGCTGACACTGAAGCTTTCTTT. It specifies CASSPHGRADTEAFF.